What follows are 4 T cell receptor beta chains derived from one specimen sequenced in a study of cytomegalovirus exposure and HLA in healthy donors (dated by TCRdb to the late 2010s). The library was generated by the immunoSEQ multiplex PCR assay. For the multiplex PCR, a mixture combining 60 forward primers for TCR Vbeta segments and 13 reverse primers for TCR Jbeta segments was used. TCRdb's version of the immuneACCESS table is confined to in-frame rearrangements and falls short of the full clone set. An unresolved V gene accounts for under half of the shortfall where checked; the remainder is of unknown origin. The sample table records some 44,000 clones; roughly nine tenths of these occur just once. The ten most abundant clones make up 8% of the sample. The specimen was PBMCs. Receptor source: a woman in her thirties or forties in good health and CMV-seropositive.

The chain links TRBV14 to TRBJ2-5; D not resolved. Germline V CDR1 and CDR2: SGHDN, FVKESK. The CDR3 is made up of 13 amino acids. V was shortened by 2 bases and J by 2 bases, with 6 bases between the two germline ends. CDR3: CASSQFVQETQYF. CDR3 bases: TGTGCCAGCAGCCAATTCGTACAAGAGACCCAGTACTTC.

The gene calls are TRBV2 and TRBJ2-2; 14 bases align to TRBD2. Looked up from germline, CDR1 is SNHLY and CDR2 is FYNNEI. The CDR3 runs to 18 residues. J lost 1 base, V lost 4 bases, and 5 bases had no gene match. The CDR3 loop reads CASSGGGLAGGNTGELFF. Written as DNA, the CDR3 is TGTGCCAGCAGTGGGGGAGGACTAGCGGGAGGGAACACCGGGGAGCTGTTTTTT.

The sample holds one count of this clone. The chain recombines TRBV12-1 with TRBJ2-1; the table assigns TRBD2, which was not confirmed against the DNA. TRBV12-1 is classified as a pseudogene. The CDR3 is made up of 11 amino acids. The CDR3 nucleotides read TGTGCCAGCTACCTTAGCCCCGCGCAGTTCTTC. Protein: CASYLSPAQFF.

The chain employs TRBV7-2 and TRBJ1-1; D not resolved. Trimming took off 5 bases at V and 3 bases at J, with 13 bases between the two ends. The CDR3 has 14 amino acids. Germline-derived CDR1 and CDR2 are SGHTA and FQGNSA. This CDR3 reads CASSPTAGYTEAFF. The CDR3 DNA reads TGTGCCAGCAGCCCTACGGCGGGGTACACTGAAGCTTTCTTT.